This T cell receptor (beta chain) was sequenced in a study of blood T cell repertoires in COVID-19. The overall study: Cohort 3 donors counted as recovered after two negative PCRs, clearance, or resolved symptoms. Nucleic acid was either cDNA or gDNA, and it came from T cells, B-cell-depleted T cells, or PBMCs. The United States, Italy and Spain provided the acute and convalescent COVID-19 samples.

Data came from immunoSEQ multiplex PCR; TCRdb stores just in-frame clones and leaves some out. This table holds about 140,000 clones, 84% found once. J gave up 2 bases and V 3 bases, and 10 bases lay outside the gene matches. Germline CDR1 reads MNHEY; CDR2 reads SMNVEV (reference sequence). This CDR3 has 16 amino acids. Categorization into cohorts depended on clinical history that participants reported. This chain uses TRBV27 with TRBJ2-7; 7 nucleotides match TRBD1. The receptor's source is a man aged 45-65 years in a cohort exposed to, infected with or recovered from COVID-19 (not recorded which). What was sequenced was PBMCs or T cells enriched from blood (not recorded which). The CDR3 DNA is TGTGCCAGCAGTTTCCGCCTGACAGGGCCCCCCTACGAGCAGTACTTC. It specifies CASSFRLTGPPYEQYF.